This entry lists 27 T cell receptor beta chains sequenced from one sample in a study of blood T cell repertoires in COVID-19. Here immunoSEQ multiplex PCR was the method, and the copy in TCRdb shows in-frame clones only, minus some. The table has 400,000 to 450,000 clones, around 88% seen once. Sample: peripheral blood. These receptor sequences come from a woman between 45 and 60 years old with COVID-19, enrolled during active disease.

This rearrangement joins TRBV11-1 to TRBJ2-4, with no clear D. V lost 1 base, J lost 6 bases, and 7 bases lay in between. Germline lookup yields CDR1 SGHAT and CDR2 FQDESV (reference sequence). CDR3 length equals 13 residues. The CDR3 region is CASSLEPGNIQYF. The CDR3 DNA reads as TGTGCCAGCAGCTTAGAACCGGGAAACATTCAGTACTTC.

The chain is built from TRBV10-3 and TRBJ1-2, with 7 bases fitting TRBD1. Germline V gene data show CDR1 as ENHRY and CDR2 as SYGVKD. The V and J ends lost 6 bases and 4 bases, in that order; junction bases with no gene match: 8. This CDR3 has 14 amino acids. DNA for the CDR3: TGTGCCATCAGGCCAGGGGGAGAGGGCTATGGCTACACCTTC. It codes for CAIRPGGEGYGYTF.

As DNA, the CDR3 is TGTGCCAGCCGCGGACAGGCCGGGGAGCTGTTTTTT. It codes for CASRGQAGELFF. V gene TRBV7-9 combines with J gene TRBJ2-2; 7 bases match TRBD1. Germline V CDR1 and CDR2: SEHNR, FQNEAQ (reference sequence). The CDR3 has 12 residues. The J segment lost 6 bases and the V segment lost 8 bases, leaving 3 bases of the junction unmatched. The full variable domain, its missing parts supplied by reference TRBV7-9 and TRBJ2-2, is DTGVSQNPRHKITKRGQNVTFRCDPISEHNRLYWYRQTLGQGPEFLTYFQNEAQLEKSRLLSDRFSAERPKGSFSTLEIQRTEQGDSAMYLCASRGQAGELFFGEGSRLTVL.

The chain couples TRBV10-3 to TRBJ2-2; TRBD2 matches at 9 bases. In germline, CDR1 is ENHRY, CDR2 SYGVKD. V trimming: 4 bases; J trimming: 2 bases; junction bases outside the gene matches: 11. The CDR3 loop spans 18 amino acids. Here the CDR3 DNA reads TGTGCCATCAGTGGGGTAGCGGGGGCCCTAAATAACACCGGGGAGCTGTTTTTT. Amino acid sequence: CAISGVAGALNNTGELFF.

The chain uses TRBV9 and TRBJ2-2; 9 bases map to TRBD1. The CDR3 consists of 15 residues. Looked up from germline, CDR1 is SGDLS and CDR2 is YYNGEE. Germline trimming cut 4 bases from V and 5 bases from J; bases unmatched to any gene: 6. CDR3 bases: TGTGCCAGCAGCTCCGGGACAGGGTGGACCGGGGAGCTGTTTTTT. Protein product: CASSSGTGWTGELFF.

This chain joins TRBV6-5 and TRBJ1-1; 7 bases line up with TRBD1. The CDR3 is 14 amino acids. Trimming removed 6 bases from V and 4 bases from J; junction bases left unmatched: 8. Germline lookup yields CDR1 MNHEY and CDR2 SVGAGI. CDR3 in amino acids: CASRLRQGATEAFF. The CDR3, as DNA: TGTGCCAGCAGGCTTAGACAGGGAGCCACTGAAGCTTTCTTT.

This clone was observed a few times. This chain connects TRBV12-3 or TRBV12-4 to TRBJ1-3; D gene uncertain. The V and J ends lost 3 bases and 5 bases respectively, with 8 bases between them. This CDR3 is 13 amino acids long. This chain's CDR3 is CASSFGGRNTIYF. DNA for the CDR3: TGTGCCAGCAGTTTTGGCGGGCGAAACACCATATATTTT.

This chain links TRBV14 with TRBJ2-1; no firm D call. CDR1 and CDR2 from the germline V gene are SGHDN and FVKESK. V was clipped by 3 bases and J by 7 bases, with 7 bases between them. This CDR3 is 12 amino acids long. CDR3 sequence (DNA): TGTGCCAGCAGCCATTTTCTGAATGAGCAGTTCTTC. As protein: CASSHFLNEQFF.

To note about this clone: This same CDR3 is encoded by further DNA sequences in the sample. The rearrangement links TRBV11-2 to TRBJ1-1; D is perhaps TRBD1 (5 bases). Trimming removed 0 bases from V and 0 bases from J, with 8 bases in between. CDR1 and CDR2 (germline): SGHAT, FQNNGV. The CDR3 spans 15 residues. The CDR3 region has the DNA TGTGCCAGCAGCTTAGAGGAGGGGCTGAACACTGAAGCTTTCTTT. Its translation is CASSLEEGLNTEAFF. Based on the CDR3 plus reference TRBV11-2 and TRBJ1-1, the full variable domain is EAGVAQSPRYKIIEKRQSVAFWCNPISGHATLYWYQQILGQGPKLLIQFQNNGVVDDSQLPKDRFSAERLKGVDSTLKIQPAKLEDSAVYLCASSLEEGLNTEAFFGQGTRLTVV.

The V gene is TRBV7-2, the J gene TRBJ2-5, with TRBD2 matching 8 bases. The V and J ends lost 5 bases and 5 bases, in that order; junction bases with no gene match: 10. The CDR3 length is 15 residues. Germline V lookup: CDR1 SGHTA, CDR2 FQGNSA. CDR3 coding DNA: TGTGCCAGCAGCCCCCGGGGGGGGGCGATGGAGACCCAGTACTTC. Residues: CASSPRGGAMETQYF.

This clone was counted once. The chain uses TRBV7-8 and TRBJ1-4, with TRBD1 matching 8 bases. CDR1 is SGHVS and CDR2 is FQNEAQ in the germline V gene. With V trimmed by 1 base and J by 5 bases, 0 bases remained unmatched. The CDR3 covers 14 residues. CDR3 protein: CASSLGTGNEKLFF. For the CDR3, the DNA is TGTGCCAGCAGCTTAGGGACAGGGAATGAAAAACTGTTTTTT.

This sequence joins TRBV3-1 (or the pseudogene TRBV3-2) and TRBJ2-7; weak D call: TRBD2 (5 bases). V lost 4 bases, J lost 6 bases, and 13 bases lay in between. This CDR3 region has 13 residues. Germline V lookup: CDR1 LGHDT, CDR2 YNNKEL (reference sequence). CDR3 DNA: TGTGCCAGCAGCCCCCCCGGGGTTTCCGAGCAGTACTTC. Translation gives CASSPPGVSEQYF.

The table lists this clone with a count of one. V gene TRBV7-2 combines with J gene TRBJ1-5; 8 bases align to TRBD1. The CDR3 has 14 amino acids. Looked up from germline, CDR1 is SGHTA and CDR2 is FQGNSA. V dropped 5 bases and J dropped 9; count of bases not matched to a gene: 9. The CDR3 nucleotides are TGTGCCAGCAGCCTCGGACAGGGTATAGCGCCCCAGCATTTT. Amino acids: CASSLGQGIAPQHF.

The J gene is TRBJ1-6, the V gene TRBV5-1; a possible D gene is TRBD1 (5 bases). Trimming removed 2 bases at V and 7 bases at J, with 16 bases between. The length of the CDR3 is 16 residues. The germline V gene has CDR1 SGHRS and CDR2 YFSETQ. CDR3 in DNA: TGCGCCAGCAGCTTTTCCCCCCAGACAGAGAATTCACCCCTCCACTTT. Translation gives CASSFSPQTENSPLHF.

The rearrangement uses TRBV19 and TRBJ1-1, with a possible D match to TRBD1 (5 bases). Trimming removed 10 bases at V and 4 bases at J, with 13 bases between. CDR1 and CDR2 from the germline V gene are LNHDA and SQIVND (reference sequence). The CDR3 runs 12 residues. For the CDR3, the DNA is TGTGCCACGCATCTAGGGGTCACTGAAGCTTTCTTT. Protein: CATHLGVTEAFF.

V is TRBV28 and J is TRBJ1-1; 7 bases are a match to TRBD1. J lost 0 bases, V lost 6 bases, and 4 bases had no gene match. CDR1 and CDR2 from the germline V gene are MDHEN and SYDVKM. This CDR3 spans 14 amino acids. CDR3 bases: TGTGCCAGCAGCCAGACAGGGTTGAACACTGAAGCTTTCTTT. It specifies CASSQTGLNTEAFF.

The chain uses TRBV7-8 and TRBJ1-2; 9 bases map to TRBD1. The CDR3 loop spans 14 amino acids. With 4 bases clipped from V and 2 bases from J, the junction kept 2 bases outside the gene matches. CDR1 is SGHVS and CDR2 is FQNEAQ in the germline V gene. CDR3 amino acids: CASSYGTGNYGYTF. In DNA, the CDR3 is TGTGCCAGCAGCTACGGGACAGGGAACTATGGCTACACCTTC.

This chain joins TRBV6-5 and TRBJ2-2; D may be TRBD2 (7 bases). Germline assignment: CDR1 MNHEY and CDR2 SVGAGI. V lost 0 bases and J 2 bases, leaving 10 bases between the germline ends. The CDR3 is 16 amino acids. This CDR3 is CASSYSGGLNTGELFF. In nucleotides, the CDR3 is TGTGCCAGCAGTTACTCCGGGGGGCTTAACACCGGGGAGCTGTTTTTT.

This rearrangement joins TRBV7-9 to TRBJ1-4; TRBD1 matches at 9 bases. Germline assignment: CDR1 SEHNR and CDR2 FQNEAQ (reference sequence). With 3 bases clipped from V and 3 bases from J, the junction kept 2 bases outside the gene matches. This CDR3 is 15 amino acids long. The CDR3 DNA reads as TGTGCCAGCAGCTTTCGACAGGGGGCTAATGAAAAACTGTTTTTT. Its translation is CASSFRQGANEKLFF.

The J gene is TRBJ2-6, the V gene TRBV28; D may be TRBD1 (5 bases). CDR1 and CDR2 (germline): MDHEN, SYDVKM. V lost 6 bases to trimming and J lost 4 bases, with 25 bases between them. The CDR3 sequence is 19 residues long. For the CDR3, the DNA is TGTGCCAGCAGCTCGACCAAGACAGTTTGGGGTTCCGGGGCCAACGTCCTGACTTTC. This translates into CASSSTKTVWGSGANVLTF.

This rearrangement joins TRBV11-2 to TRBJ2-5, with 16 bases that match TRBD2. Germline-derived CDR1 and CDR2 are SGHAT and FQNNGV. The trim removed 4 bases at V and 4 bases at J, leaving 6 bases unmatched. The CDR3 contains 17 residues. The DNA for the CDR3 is TGTGCCAGCAGCTCATCGGGACTAGCGGGGGGGCGAGAGACCCAGTACTTC. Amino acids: CASSSSGLAGGRETQYF.

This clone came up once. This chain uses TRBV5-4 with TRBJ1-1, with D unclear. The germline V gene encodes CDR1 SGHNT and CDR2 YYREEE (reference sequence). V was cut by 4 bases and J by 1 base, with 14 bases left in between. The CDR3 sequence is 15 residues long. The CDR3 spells CASSPMGRENTEAFF. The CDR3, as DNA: TGTGCCAGCAGCCCTATGGGGAGGGAGAACACTGAAGCTTTCTTT.

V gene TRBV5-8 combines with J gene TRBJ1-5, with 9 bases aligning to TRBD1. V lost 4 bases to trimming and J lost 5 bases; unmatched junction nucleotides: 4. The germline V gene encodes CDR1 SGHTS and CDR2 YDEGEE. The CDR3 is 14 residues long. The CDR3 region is CASSLGQGYQPQHF. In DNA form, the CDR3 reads TGTGCCAGCAGCCTAGGACAGGGGTATCAGCCCCAGCATTTT.

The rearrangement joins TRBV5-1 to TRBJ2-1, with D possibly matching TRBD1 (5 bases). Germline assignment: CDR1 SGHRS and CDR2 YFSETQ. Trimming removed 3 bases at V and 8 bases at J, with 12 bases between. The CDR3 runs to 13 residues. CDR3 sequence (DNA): TGCGCCAGCAGCTCGGTTACAGGATATGAGCAGTTCTTC. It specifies CASSSVTGYEQFF.

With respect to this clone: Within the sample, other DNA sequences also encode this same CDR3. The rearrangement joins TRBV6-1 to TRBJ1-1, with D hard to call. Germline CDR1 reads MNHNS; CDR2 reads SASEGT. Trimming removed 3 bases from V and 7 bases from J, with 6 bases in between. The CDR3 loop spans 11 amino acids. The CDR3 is CASSDRFEAFF. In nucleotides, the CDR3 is TGTGCCAGCAGTGACAGGTTTGAAGCTTTCTTT.

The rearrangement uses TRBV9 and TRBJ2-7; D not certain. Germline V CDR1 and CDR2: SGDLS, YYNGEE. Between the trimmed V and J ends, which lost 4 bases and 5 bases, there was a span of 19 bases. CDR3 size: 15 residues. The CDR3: CASSPSHASLDEQYF. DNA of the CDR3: TGTGCCAGCAGCCCAAGCCATGCCTCCCTCGACGAGCAGTACTTC.

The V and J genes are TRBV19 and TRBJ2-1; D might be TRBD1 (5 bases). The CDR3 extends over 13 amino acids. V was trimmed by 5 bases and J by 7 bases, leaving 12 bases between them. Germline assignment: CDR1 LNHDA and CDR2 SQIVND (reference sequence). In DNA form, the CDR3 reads TGTGCCAGTAGTTGGGGCTCTGGGAATGAGCAGTTCTTC. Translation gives CASSWGSGNEQFF.